These 21 T cell receptor beta chains were sequenced from one sample in a study of shared clonotypes between healthy human individuals. Data came from immunoSEQ multiplex PCR; TCRdb stores just in-frame clones and leaves some out. The data show over a million clones, 98% to 99% seen once. Sequencing input: naive CD4+ T cells sorted from blood. Stated subset: CD45RA+ positively selected. The origin of the receptors is a man aged 25 to 40 in good health.

The rearrangement uses TRBV2 and TRBJ2-2; 12 bases align to TRBD2. Germline CDR1 reads SNHLY; CDR2 reads FYNNEI. After removal of 2 bases from V and 4 bases from J, the junction contained 11 bases not matched to a gene. The CDR3 is made up of 19 amino acids. Here the CDR3 reads CASSELPSGRALSTGELFF. CDR3 coding DNA: TGTGCCAGCAGTGAACTCCCTAGCGGGAGGGCCTTGAGCACCGGGGAGCTGTTTTTT. Supplemented by reference TRBV2 and TRBJ2-2, the full variable domain reads EPEVTQTPSHQVTQMGQEVILRCVPISNHLYFYWYRQILGQKVEFLVSFYNNEISEKSEIFDDQFSVERPDGSNFTLKIRSTKLEDSAMYFCASSELPSGRALSTGELFFGEGSRLTVL.

This chain uses TRBV25-1 with TRBJ2-3; weak D call: TRBD2 (5 bases). In germline, CDR1 is MGHDK, CDR2 SYGVNS. Trimming took off 4 bases at V and 1 base at J, with 9 bases between the two ends. This CDR3 spans 14 amino acids. The CDR3 loop reads CASSVSGGTDTQYF. CDR3 DNA sequence: TGTGCCAGCAGTGTCTCCGGGGGCACAGATACGCAGTATTTT.

The genes are TRBV7-9 and TRBJ1-1, with D possibly TRBD1 on 6 matching bases. This CDR3 region has 13 residues. Germline V lookup: CDR1 SEHNR, CDR2 FQNEAQ (reference sequence). Trimming left V 5 bases short and J 1 base short, with 8 bases between. CDR3: CASSRQANTEAFF. CDR3 sequence (DNA): TGTGCCAGCAGCCGACAGGCGAACACTGAAGCTTTCTTT.

The V gene is TRBV9, the J gene TRBJ2-5; TRBD2 matches at 12 bases. Germline CDR1 and CDR2: SGDLS and YYNGEE. V dropped 1 base and J dropped 5; count of bases not matched to a gene: 6. This CDR3 region has 16 residues. The CDR3 region is CASSVLAGGRRETQYF. Here the CDR3 DNA reads TGTGCCAGCAGCGTACTAGCGGGAGGGCGACGGGAGACCCAGTACTTC.

The CDR3 sequence is CASTRQSSYNEQFF. The CDR3 DNA follows: TGTGCCAGCACCAGACAGAGCTCCTACAATGAGCAGTTCTTC. The genes are TRBV2 and TRBJ2-1; D is perhaps TRBD1 (5 bases). The CDR3 sequence is 14 residues long. Trimming shortened V by 7 bases and J by 0 bases, and 10 bases separated the two germline ends. Germline lookup yields CDR1 SNHLY and CDR2 FYNNEI. The variable domain in full, with the rest retrieved from reference TRBV2 and TRBJ2-1, is EPEVTQTPSHQVTQMGQEVILRCVPISNHLYFYWYRQILGQKVEFLVSFYNNEISEKSEIFDDQFSVERPDGSNFTLKIRSTKLEDSAMYFCASTRQSSYNEQFFGPGTRLTVL.

This clone came up once. V gene TRBV25-1 combines with J gene TRBJ1-2; weak D call: TRBD1 (6 bases). Germline lookup yields CDR1 MGHDK and CDR2 SYGVNS. The CDR3 loop spans 13 amino acids. V lost 8 bases, J lost 5 bases, and 15 bases lay in between. As DNA, the CDR3 is TGTGCCAGCCTCCCGGGGGGCCAGTATGGCTACACCTTC. It is translated as CASLPGGQYGYTF.

V gene TRBV11-3 combines with J gene TRBJ2-3; a possible D gene is TRBD1 (5 bases). Germline V lookup: CDR1 SGHNT, CDR2 YENEEA. Trimming pared 5 bases from V and 0 bases from J, leaving 12 bases between. The CDR3 has 15 amino acids. CDR3 protein: CASSTKQESTDTQYF. The CDR3 nucleotides are TGTGCCAGCAGCACGAAACAGGAAAGCACAGATACGCAGTATTTT.

The chain links TRBV9 to TRBJ2-2; D gene ambiguous. Germline assignment: CDR1 SGDLS and CDR2 YYNGEE. The CDR3 sequence is 14 residues long. V shed 6 bases and J shed 6 bases, with 15 bases lying between them. CDR3 nucleotide sequence: TGTGCCAGCACTCTCGGCTCCCTCCCCGGGGAGCTGTTTTTT. Translation: CASTLGSLPGELFF.

J is TRBJ2-5 and V is TRBV7-3; D possibly corresponds to TRBD2 (6 bases). Trimming shortened V by 1 base and J by 3 bases, and 12 bases separated the two germline ends. The length of the CDR3 is 15 residues. CDR1 is SGHTA, CDR2 FQGTGA, per germline. For the CDR3, the DNA is TGTGCCAGCAGCTTAAGCGCGGGATCCGAAGAGACCCAGTACTTC. Translation: CASSLSAGSEETQYF.

This chain connects TRBV5-4 to TRBJ2-3; TRBD2 agrees at 15 bases. The V segment lost 0 bases and the J segment 2 bases; nucleotides outside the gene matches: 4. This CDR3 has 18 amino acids. Germline CDR1 and CDR2: SGHNT and YYREEE (reference sequence). The CDR3 region is CASSLEGLAGGDTDTQYF. The CDR3, as DNA: TGTGCCAGCAGCTTGGAGGGACTAGCGGGAGGAGACACAGATACGCAGTATTTT.

This clone occurred once. The chain has TRBV5-4 and TRBJ2-3, with D possibly TRBD1 on 6 matching bases. Germline CDR1 is SGHNT and CDR2 is YYREEE (reference sequence). V was pared by 1 base and J by 4 bases, with 13 bases between. The CDR3 sequence is 15 residues long. The CDR3 here is CASSLWAGQPDTQYF. The CDR3, as DNA: TGTGCCAGCAGCTTGTGGGCAGGACAGCCAGATACGCAGTATTTT.

The chain couples TRBV6-5 to TRBJ2-5; unclear D gene. Trimming took off 2 bases at V and 5 bases at J, with 12 bases between the two ends. CDR1 and CDR2 from the germline V gene are MNHEY and SVGAGI. The CDR3 runs 14 residues. CDR3 nucleotide sequence: TGTGCCAGCAGTTACGTTAGGGCCCTGGAGACCCAGTACTTC. The encoded protein is CASSYVRALETQYF.

The rearrangement uses TRBV5-1 and TRBJ2-4; 9 nucleotides agree with TRBD1. V gave up 5 bases and J gave up 2 bases; unmatched junction bases: 5. Germline CDR1 and CDR2: SGHRS and YFSETQ. This CDR3 has 15 residues. CDR3 bases: TGCGCCAGCAGACAGGGGGCGAACTCCAAAAACATTCAGTACTTC. Protein: CASRQGANSKNIQYF.

The gene calls are TRBV10-1 and TRBJ2-1; no clear D. Trimming left V 0 bases short and J 10 bases short, with 13 bases between. Per germline, CDR1 WNHNN and CDR2 SYGVQD (reference sequence). There are 14 residues in the CDR3. The DNA for the CDR3 is TGCGCCAGCAGTGAGTCGGGCCAGGATGGCGAGCAGTTCTTC. Amino acid sequence: CASSESGQDGEQFF.

This chain joins TRBV13 and TRBJ2-5, with 10 nucleotides matching TRBD2. CDR1 and CDR2 (germline): PRHDT, FYEKMQ (reference sequence). The CDR3 covers 17 residues. J was trimmed by 5 bases and V by 5 bases; bases with no gene match: 14. This CDR3 is CASSTRVSGRLRETQYF. The CDR3 DNA follows: TGTGCCAGCAGCACCCGGGTTAGCGGGAGGCTCAGGGAGACCCAGTACTTC.

The chain uses TRBV5-1 and TRBJ2-1, with D uncertain. The CDR3 covers 15 residues. The V end was cut by 0 bases, the J end by 6 bases, with 13 bases between. Germline V gene data show CDR1 as SGHRS and CDR2 as YFSETQ. The CDR3 is CASSLDPRNGNEQFF. The CDR3 bases are TGCGCCAGCAGCTTGGACCCTAGGAATGGCAATGAGCAGTTCTTC.

CDR3 in amino acids: CASSSTNTGELFF. The DNA for the CDR3 is TGTGCCAGCAGCTCTACGAACACCGGGGAGCTGTTTTTT. This chain uses TRBV13 with TRBJ2-2; D remains unclear. Deletions cut 4 bases from V and 0 bases from J, with 3 bases between. The germline CDR1 and CDR2 sequences are PRHDT and FYEKMQ (reference sequence). The length of the CDR3 is 13 residues.

The chain joins TRBV27 to TRBJ2-7; 10 nucleotides match TRBD2. CDR3 length: 14 amino acids. Germline trimming cut 6 bases from V and 3 bases from J; bases unmatched to any gene: 5. The V gene's germline CDR1 is MNHEY and CDR2 SMNVEV (reference sequence). In DNA, the CDR3 is TGTGCCAGCAGCCTATGGACTAGCGGCTACGAGCAGTACTTC. It encodes CASSLWTSGYEQYF.

This sequence joins TRBV10-2 and TRBJ2-2, with D uncertain. Trimming left V 8 bases short and J 3 bases short, with 4 bases between. Germline lookup yields CDR1 WSHSY and CDR2 SAAADI. The CDR3 contains 11 residues. CDR3 bases: TGCGCCAGCCTTCACACCGGGGAGCTGTTTTTT. This gives the protein CASLHTGELFF.

This clone was seen once. The chain carries TRBV6-4 and TRBJ2-7; D is unclear. The CDR3 covers 16 residues. V was shortened by 2 bases and J by 6 bases, with 20 bases between the two germline ends. In germline, CDR1 is MRHNA, CDR2 SNTAGT. The CDR3 bases are TGTGCCAGCAGTGACCATTTTAAGACTGACCCTCGCGAGCAGTACTTC. It yields the protein CASSDHFKTDPREQYF.

The rearrangement uses TRBV7-2 and TRBJ1-2; 8 bases map to TRBD1. After removal of 4 bases from V and 8 bases from J, the junction contained 9 bases not matched to a gene. Germline V gene data show CDR1 as SGHTA and CDR2 as FQGNSA. This CDR3 comprises 14 residues. CDR3 nucleotides: TGTGCCAGCAGCTCAAACAGGGGGATGAGGGGCTACACCTTC. It is translated as CASSSNRGMRGYTF.